This T cell receptor beta chain was recovered during a study of T cells in localized non-small cell lung cancer. Overall study findings and caveats: Highest T cell clonality was seen in uninvolved adjacent lung, surpassing that measured in tumor.

Assay: immunoSEQ multiplex PCR; the TCRdb copy retains only in-frame clones and omits some. The sample holds about 1,200 clones, nearly 25% seen once. This clone showed up just a few times. Its antigen is unknown. Germline-derived CDR1 and CDR2 are MGHRA and YSYEKL. The ends were cut back, 7 bases at V and 4 bases at J, with 16 bases in the middle. The CDR3 is 14 residues long. Sequencing used normal lung tissue next to the tumor, obtained before any cancer treatment. V usage is TRBV4-1 and J usage is TRBJ1-1; D is unresolved. The TCR sequence derives from a man aged 40 to 75 with stage III squamous cell lung carcinoma. CDR3 sequence: CASKPGILGTEAFF. The CDR3 nucleotides are TGCGCCAGCAAACCTGGCATTTTGGGCACTGAAGCTTTCTTT.